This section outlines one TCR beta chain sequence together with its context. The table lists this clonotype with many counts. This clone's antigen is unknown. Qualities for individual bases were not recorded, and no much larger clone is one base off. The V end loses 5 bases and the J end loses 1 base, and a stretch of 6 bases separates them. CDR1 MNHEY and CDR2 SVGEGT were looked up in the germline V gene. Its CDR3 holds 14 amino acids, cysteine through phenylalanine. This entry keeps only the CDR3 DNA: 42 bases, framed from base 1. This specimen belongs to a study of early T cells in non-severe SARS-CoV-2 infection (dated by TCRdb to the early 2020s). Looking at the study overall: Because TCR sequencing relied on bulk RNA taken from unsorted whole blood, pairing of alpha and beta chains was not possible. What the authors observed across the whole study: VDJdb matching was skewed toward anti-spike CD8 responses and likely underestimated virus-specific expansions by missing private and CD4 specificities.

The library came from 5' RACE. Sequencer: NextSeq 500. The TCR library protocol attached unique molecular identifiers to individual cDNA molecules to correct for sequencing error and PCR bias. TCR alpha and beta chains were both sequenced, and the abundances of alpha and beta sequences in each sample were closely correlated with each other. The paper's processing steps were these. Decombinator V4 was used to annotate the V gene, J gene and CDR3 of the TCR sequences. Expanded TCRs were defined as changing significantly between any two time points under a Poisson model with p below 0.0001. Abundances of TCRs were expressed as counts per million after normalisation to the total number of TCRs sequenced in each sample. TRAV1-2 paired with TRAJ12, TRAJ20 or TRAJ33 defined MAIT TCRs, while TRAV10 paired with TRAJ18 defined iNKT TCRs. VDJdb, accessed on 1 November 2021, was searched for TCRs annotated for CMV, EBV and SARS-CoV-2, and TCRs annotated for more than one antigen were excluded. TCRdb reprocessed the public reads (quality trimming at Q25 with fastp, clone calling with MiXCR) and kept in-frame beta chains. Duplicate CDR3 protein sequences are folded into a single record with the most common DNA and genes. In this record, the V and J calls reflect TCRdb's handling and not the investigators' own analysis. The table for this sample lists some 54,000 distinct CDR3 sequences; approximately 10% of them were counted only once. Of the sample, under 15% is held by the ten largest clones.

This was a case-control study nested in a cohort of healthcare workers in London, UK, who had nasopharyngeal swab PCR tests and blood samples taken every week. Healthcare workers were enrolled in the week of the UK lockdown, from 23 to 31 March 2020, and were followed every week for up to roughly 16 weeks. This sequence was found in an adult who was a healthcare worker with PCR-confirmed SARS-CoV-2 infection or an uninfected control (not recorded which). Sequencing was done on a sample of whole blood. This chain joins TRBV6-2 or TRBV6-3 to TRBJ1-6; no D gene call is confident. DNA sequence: TGTGCCAGCAGTCCGGGATCCTATAATTCACCCCTCCACTTT. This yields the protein CASSPGSYNSPLHF.